The next 23 T cell receptor beta chains were all read from a single sample in a study of shared clonotypes between healthy human individuals. TCRdb's table, derived via immunoSEQ multiplex PCR, lists solely in-frame clones and lacks some. Among about 1.5 million clones listed, nearly 99% were seen once. Sequencing used naive CD4+ T cells sorted from blood. Described subset: CD45RA+ positively selected. These receptors were collected from a man under 40 in good health.

The chain carries TRBV28 and TRBJ1-4; D call uncertain. The CDR3 covers 16 residues. V gave up 2 bases and J gave up 0 bases, with 10 bases separating them. Germline V gives CDR1 MDHEN, CDR2 SYDVKM. The CDR3 DNA reads as TGTGCCAGCAGTTTAGGGGTTCTGACAACTAATGAAAAACTGTTTTTT. Translation: CASSLGVLTTNEKLFF.

This chain uses TRBV28 with TRBJ2-7, with TRBD2 as a possible D gene (6 bases). V shed 6 bases and J shed 2 bases, with 8 bases lying between them. CDR3 size: 12 residues. Germline V lookup: CDR1 MDHEN, CDR2 SYDVKM. CDR3 sequence reads: CASRREPYEQYF. The CDR3 DNA reads as TGTGCCAGCAGGCGGGAACCCTACGAGCAGTACTTC.

The chain uses TRBV7-6 and TRBJ2-2; 7 bases align to TRBD1. CDR1 and CDR2 (germline): SGHVS, FNYEAQ. The CDR3 is 16 residues long. J was trimmed by 1 base and V by 5 bases; bases with no gene match: 7. The CDR3, as DNA: TGTGCCAGCAGCGCCCGACAGGGCGGGAACACCGGGGAGCTGTTTTTT. This encodes CASSARQGGNTGELFF.

On this clone itself: Its ends do not fully match the called genes, so a read error is possible. The chain's CDR3 is CARSLRDSNF. CDR3 coding DNA: TGCGCCAGGTCACTCCGGGACAGCAATTTT. The chain recombines TRBV10-2 with TRBJ1-4, with 7 bases aligning to TRBD1. The CDR3 is made up of 10 amino acids. The germline V gene has CDR1 WSHSY and CDR2 SAAADI.

The V and J genes are TRBV2 and TRBJ1-2; tentatively, D is TRBD1 (6 bases). Germline CDR1 and CDR2: SNHLY and FYNNEI. The germline V and J ends were trimmed by 9 bases and 1 base, with 12 bases remaining between them. This CDR3 comprises 13 residues. CDR3 sequence reads: CASKGGSNYGYTF. The CDR3 DNA sequence: TGTGCCAGTAAGGGGGGGAGTAACTATGGCTACACCTTC.

With regard to this clone: A much larger clone sits a single nucleotide away, making a read error possible. Other DNA variants within this sample encode the same CDR3. The chain uses TRBV5-1 and TRBJ2-1; D is ambiguous. V lost 0 bases and J 5 bases, leaving 6 bases between the germline ends. Looked up from germline, CDR1 is SGHRS and CDR2 is YFSETQ. This CDR3 has 13 residues. The CDR3 DNA reads TGCGCCAGCAGCTTGGGACCGAACAATGAGCAGTTCTTC. Translation: CASSLGPNNEQFF.

About this clone: The sample carries other DNA sequences with the same CDR3. The chain employs TRBV2 and TRBJ1-3; D is ambiguous. Trimming cost V 2 bases and J 1 base, with 3 bases left between them. This CDR3 region has 13 residues. Germline lookup yields CDR1 SNHLY and CDR2 FYNNEI. CDR3 region: CASSESSGNTIYF. CDR3 nucleotide sequence: TGTGCCAGCAGTGAATCTTCTGGAAACACCATATATTTT.

This chain uses TRBV2 with TRBJ2-3; 10 nucleotides match TRBD2. Germline values: CDR1 SNHLY, CDR2 FYNNEI. V lost 5 bases to trimming and J lost 1 base; unmatched junction nucleotides: 6. This CDR3 region has 16 residues. The CDR3 spells CASSPTSGKGTDTQYF. The CDR3 coding sequence is TGTGCCAGCAGTCCAACTAGCGGGAAGGGCACAGATACGCAGTATTTT.

This clone has just one count. This sample also contains other DNA sequences that code for the same CDR3. For the CDR3, the DNA is TGTGCCAGCAGTTTATCGCCGGGGGCGAGGGAAAAACTGTTTTTT. Protein sequence: CASSLSPGAREKLFF. The chain has TRBV27 and TRBJ1-4; D possibly corresponds to TRBD1 (6 bases). This CDR3 comprises 15 residues. Trimming cost V 0 bases and J 8 bases, with 13 bases left between them. In germline, CDR1 is MNHEY, CDR2 SMNVEV (reference sequence).

This sequence joins TRBV7-9 and TRBJ1-5; D not resolved. V shed 1 base and J shed 0 bases, with 16 bases lying between them. There are 18 residues in the CDR3. Germline V CDR1 and CDR2: SEHNR, FQNEAQ (reference sequence). The CDR3 DNA reads as TGTGCCAGCAGCTTAGAGCTCACCGGAGGATATAGCAATCAGCCCCAGCATTTT. It codes for CASSLELTGGYSNQPQHF.

In this sample, this clone turned up once. The rearrangement links TRBV7-9 to TRBJ1-5; D possibly corresponds to TRBD1 (6 bases). CDR3 size: 15 residues. V lost 1 base and J 4 bases, leaving 11 bases between the germline ends. Germline lookup yields CDR1 SEHNR and CDR2 FQNEAQ (reference sequence). CDR3 region: CASSLVGGINQPQHF. CDR3 DNA: TGTGCCAGCAGCTTAGTAGGGGGGATTAATCAGCCCCAGCATTTT. Full variable domain (remainder filled in from reference TRBV7-9 and TRBJ1-5): DTGVSQNPRHKITKRGQNVTFRCDPISEHNRLYWYRQTLGQGPEFLTYFQNEAQLEKSRLLSDRFSAERPKGSFSTLEIQRTEQGDSAMYLCASSLVGGINQPQHFGDGTRLSIL.

V gene TRBV7-9 combines with J gene TRBJ2-2; D is unresolved. This CDR3 contains 15 residues. Germline assignment: CDR1 SEHNR and CDR2 FQNEAQ (reference sequence). V dropped 5 bases and J dropped 2 bases, with 12 bases sitting between them. CDR3 loop: CASSPRTPNTGELFF. The DNA of the CDR3 is TGTGCCAGCAGCCCCCGGACCCCAAACACCGGGGAGCTGTTTTTT.

Concerning this clone: Other DNA sequences within the sample encode an identical CDR3. The rearrangement links TRBV5-1 to TRBJ2-2; TRBD1 agrees at 8 bases. The CDR3 extends over 15 amino acids. The ends lost 3 bases at V and 5 bases at J; junction bases unmatched: 6. Per germline, CDR1 SGHRS and CDR2 YFSETQ. The CDR3 loop reads CASSSRTGLTGELFF. CDR3 in DNA: TGCGCCAGCAGCTCAAGGACAGGGCTTACCGGGGAGCTGTTTTTT.

This clone has just a few counts. This sequence joins TRBV5-1 and TRBJ1-2; D is ambiguous. V lost 3 bases and J 3 bases, leaving 6 bases between the germline ends. This CDR3 comprises 12 residues. From germline, CDR1 is SGHRS and CDR2 YFSETQ. This CDR3 reads CASSSGHYGYTF. The DNA for the CDR3 is TGCGCCAGCAGCTCCGGCCACTATGGCTACACCTTC.

V usage is TRBV7-6 and J usage is TRBJ2-1, with D perhaps matching TRBD2 (6 bases). CDR1 is SGHVS, CDR2 FNYEAQ, per germline. The CDR3 runs 15 residues. Trimming removed 5 bases from V and 6 bases from J, with 17 bases in between. The CDR3 coding sequence is TGTGCCAGCAGCGCCGTACTGATTAGCGGCAATGAGCAGTTCTTC. Its protein product is CASSAVLISGNEQFF.

This rearrangement joins TRBV7-9 to TRBJ2-1, with 7 nucleotides matching TRBD1. The CDR3 extends over 14 amino acids. V lost 5 bases, J lost 8 bases, and 9 bases stayed unmatched. Looked up from germline, CDR1 is SEHNR and CDR2 is FQNEAQ (reference sequence). CDR3 nucleotide sequence: TGTGCCAGCAGCGGCCGGGACAGAATCCATGAGCAGTTCTTC. Its translation: CASSGRDRIHEQFF.

The count of this clone is one. This chain joins TRBV27 and TRBJ2-3, with 7 bases aligning to TRBD2. V lost 7 bases and J lost 0; bases outside the gene matches: 10. Germline loops: CDR1 MNHEY, CDR2 SMNVEV (reference sequence). The CDR3 extends over 16 amino acids. CDR3 nucleotide sequence: TGTGCCAGCAACCCTCGGGCGCGGGAGAGCACAGATACGCAGTATTTT. Encoded protein: CASNPRARESTDTQYF.

The genes are TRBV2 and TRBJ2-7, with 8 bases identical to TRBD1. The CDR3 sequence is 13 residues long. The trim removed 5 bases at V and 6 bases at J, leaving 6 bases unmatched. In germline, CDR1 is SNHLY, CDR2 FYNNEI. CDR3 sequence: CASSPDRGGEQYF. CDR3 nucleotide sequence: TGTGCCAGCAGTCCCGACAGGGGAGGCGAGCAGTACTTC.

V is TRBV30 and J is TRBJ2-1, with 11 bases identical to TRBD1. Per the germline V gene, CDR1 is GTSNPN and CDR2 is SVGIG (reference sequence). CDR3 length: 22 residues. V shed 1 base and J 0 bases; nucleotides not matched to a gene: 20. The DNA for the CDR3 is TGTGCCTGGAGTGGCAGGACAGGGGGCACGGGATACCCCAAGTCCTCCTACAATGAGCAGTTCTTC. Translated: CAWSGRTGGTGYPKSSYNEQFF.

The V gene is TRBV6-1, the J gene TRBJ2-1; tentatively, D is TRBD1 (6 bases). CDR3 length: 14 amino acids. Trimming removed 2 bases from V and 7 bases from J, with 12 bases in between. The V gene's germline CDR1 is MNHNS and CDR2 SASEGT. CDR3 sequence (DNA): TGTGCCAGCAGTGAATTGTCAGGGGTGAATGAGCAGTTCTTC. Its translation is CASSELSGVNEQFF.

The chain couples TRBV7-8 to TRBJ2-2, with TRBD2 matching 7 bases. The ends lost 1 base at V and 0 bases at J; junction bases unmatched: 2. The CDR3 totals 16 residues. Per germline, CDR1 SGHVS and CDR2 FQNEAQ. The CDR3 region has the DNA TGTGCCAGCAGCTTAGGGACTAGGCCGAACACCGGGGAGCTGTTTTTT. Translation gives CASSLGTRPNTGELFF.

The rearrangement joins TRBV28 to TRBJ1-5, with 7 bases aligning to TRBD1. The junction had 5 bases not matched to a gene; V was cut back by 6 bases and J by 0 bases. Germline V gene sequence: CDR1 MDHEN, CDR2 SYDVKM. The CDR3 is 15 residues long. The CDR3 loop is CASRSRGFSNQPQHF. CDR3 coding DNA: TGTGCCAGCAGGTCCAGGGGGTTTAGCAATCAGCCCCAGCATTTT.

V usage is TRBV14 and J usage is TRBJ2-2; tentatively, D is TRBD1 (6 bases). Trimming stripped 3 bases from V and 0 bases from J, with 8 bases between. The CDR3 loop spans 15 amino acids. In germline, CDR1 is SGHDN, CDR2 FVKESK. The CDR3 protein is CASSHWTANTGELFF. CDR3 DNA: TGTGCCAGCAGCCACTGGACAGCGAACACCGGGGAGCTGTTTTTT.